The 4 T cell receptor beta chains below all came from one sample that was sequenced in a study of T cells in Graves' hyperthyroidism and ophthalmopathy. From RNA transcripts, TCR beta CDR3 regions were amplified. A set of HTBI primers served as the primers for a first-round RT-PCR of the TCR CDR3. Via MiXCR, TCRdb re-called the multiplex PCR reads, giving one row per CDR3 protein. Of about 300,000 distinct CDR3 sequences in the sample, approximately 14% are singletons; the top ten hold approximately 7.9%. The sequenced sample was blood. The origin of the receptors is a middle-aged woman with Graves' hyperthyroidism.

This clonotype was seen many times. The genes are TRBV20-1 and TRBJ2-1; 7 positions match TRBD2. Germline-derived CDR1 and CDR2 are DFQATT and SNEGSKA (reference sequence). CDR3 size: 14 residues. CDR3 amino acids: CSETSAPPNNEQFF. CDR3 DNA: TGCAGCGAAACTAGCGCTCCGCCCAACAATGAGCAGTTCTTC.

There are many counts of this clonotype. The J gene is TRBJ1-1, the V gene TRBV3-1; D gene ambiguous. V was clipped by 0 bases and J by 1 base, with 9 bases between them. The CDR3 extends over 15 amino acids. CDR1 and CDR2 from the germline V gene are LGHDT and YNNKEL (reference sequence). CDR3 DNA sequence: TGTGCCAGCAGCCAAGAGAAAGGGCAGAACACTGAAGCTTTCTTT. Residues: CASSQEKGQNTEAFF.

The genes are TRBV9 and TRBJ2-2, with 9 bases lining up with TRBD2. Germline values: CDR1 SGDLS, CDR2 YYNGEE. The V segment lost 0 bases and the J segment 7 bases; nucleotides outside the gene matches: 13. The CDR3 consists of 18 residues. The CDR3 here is CASSVEVSGRRSGGELFF. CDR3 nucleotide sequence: TGTGCCAGCAGCGTAGAAGTCAGCGGGAGGAGAAGTGGCGGGGAGCTGTTTTTT.

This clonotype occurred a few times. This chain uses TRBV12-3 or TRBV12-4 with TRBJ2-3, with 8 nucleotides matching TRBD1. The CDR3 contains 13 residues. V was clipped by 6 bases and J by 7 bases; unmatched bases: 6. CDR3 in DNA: TGTGCCAGCAGCCGACAGGGGAGAAATACGCAGTATTTT. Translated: CASSRQGRNTQYF.